The rows below give T cell receptor beta chains drawn from one sample of a study of blood T cell repertoires in COVID-19. This table comes from immunoSEQ multiplex PCR, and its TCRdb copy is limited to in-frame clones, with some not included. The sample has fewer than 150,000 clones, roughly 80% seen once. The sample consisted of peripheral blood. Receptors were obtained from a woman aged 40 to 49 with acute or convalescent COVID-19. CDR3s include the opening cysteine and the closing phenylalanine or tryptophan. The D gene is left open where the match is weak. Part of the rows lack a size; the others show once, few, many or a class for expanded clones.

d_call	v_call	clone_size	j_call	cdr3_nt	cdr3_aa
.	TRBV6-5	.	TRBJ1-1	TGTGCCAGCAGTCAGCGGGACACTTTCACTGAAGCTTTCTTT	CASSQRDTFTEAFF
TRBD2	TRBV2	.	TRBJ2-1	TGTGCCATAGACGGGACTAACTCAAATGAGCAGTTCTTC	CAIDGTNSNEQFF
TRBD1	TRBV5-5	few	TRBJ1-2	TGTGCCAGCAGCCCGGGACAGGGGGGAGGCTACACCTTC	CASSPGQGGGYTF
TRBD2	TRBV14	.	TRBJ2-7	TGTGCCAGTCCGACTAGCGGGGATGACTACGAGCAGTACTTC	CASPTSGDDYEQYF
TRBD1	TRBV2	.	TRBJ2-7	TGTGCCAGCAGTTCGGACAGGGGCTCCTACGAGCAGTACTTC	CASSSDRGSYEQYF
TRBD1	TRBV7-2	once	TRBJ2-7	TGTGCCAGCAGCCGGGACAGGGGCTCCTACGAGCAGTACTTC	CASSRDRGSYEQYF
.	TRBV3-1/TRBV3-2	.	TRBJ1-6	TGTGCCAGCAGCCCCCGAAGTAGGGGATCACCCCTCCACTTT	CASSPRSRGSPLHF
TRBD1	TRBV7-9	.	TRBJ1-3	TGTGCCAGCTCTCCAAGACAGGGAGGAAACACCATATATTTT	CASSPRQGGNTIYF
TRBD1	TRBV4-1	.	TRBJ2-7	TGCGCCAGCAGCCAAGATGGGGACAGCTCCTACGAGCAGTACTTC	CASSQDGDSSYEQYF
TRBD1	TRBV11-2	.	TRBJ1-1	TGTGCCAGCAGCATAAAGGACAGGGCTAAAGCTTTCTTT	CASSIKDRAKAFF
.	TRBV11-2	.	TRBJ2-7	TGTGCCAGCAGCGGGGGGAGGAGCTCCTACGAGCAGTACTTC	CASSGGRSSYEQYF
TRBD1	TRBV2	once	TRBJ1-6	TGTGCCAGCAGTACCGGACAGGTTTTGGGTTCACCCCTCCACTTT	CASSTGQVLGSPLHF
TRBD2	TRBV10-2	.	TRBJ2-3	TGCGCCAGCAACTATCGGGGGGGGAGCACAGATACGCAGTATTTT	CASNYRGGSTDTQYF
.	TRBV25-1	once	TRBJ1-1	TGTGCCAGCAGTTTAGGGGCACGGGAAGCTTTCTTT	CASSLGAREAFF
.	TRBV20-1	.	TRBJ1-6	TGCAGTGCTAGTTCGTCAGGGTCTTCACCCCTCCACTTT	CSASSSGSSPLHF
TRBD2	TRBV9	.	TRBJ2-2	TGTGCCAGCAGCTTGAGCGGGGGACCCCGCGGCGGGGAGCTGTTTTTT	CASSLSGGPRGGELFF
.	TRBV30	.	TRBJ2-2	TGTGCCTGGAGTGTACAGTCAGCCACCGGGGAGCTGTTTTTT	CAWSVQSATGELFF
.	TRBV19	.	TRBJ1-6	TGTGCCAGTAGTGTAAACAGGGTGAATTCACCCCTCCACTTT	CASSVNRVNSPLHF
.	TRBV4-1	.	TRBJ2-7	TGCGCCAGCAGCCAAGACCTCCCGGGTGGAGGGACGACCTACGAGCAGTACTTC	CASSQDLPGGGTTYEQYF
.	TRBV27	.	TRBJ1-6	TGTGCCAGCAGTAACAGAGCTTCTAATTCACCCCTCCACTTT	CASSNRASNSPLHF
TRBD1	TRBV5-1	.	TRBJ2-3	TGCGCCAGCAGGCGACAGGGTGTAAGCACAGATACGCAGTATTTT	CASRRQGVSTDTQYF
TRBD1	TRBV16	.	TRBJ1-1	TGTGCCAGCAGGCACCAGGGGAAGGGGGCGATGAACACTGAAGCTTTCTTT	CASRHQGKGAMNTEAFF
.	TRBV9	.	TRBJ2-3	TGTGCCAGCAGCGTCCTGAATGGAGCAGATACGCAGTATTTT	CASSVLNGADTQYF
TRBD1	TRBV6-6	once	TRBJ2-7	TGTGCCAGCAGTAATACAGGGGGCGAGCAGTACTTC	CASSNTGGEQYF
.	TRBV3-1/TRBV3-2	.	TRBJ1-2	TGTGCCAGCAGCCCCCGGGAGAACTATGGCTACACCTTC	CASSPRENYGYTF
TRBD1	TRBV5-4	.	TRBJ2-1	TGTGCCAGCAGCAAAGGGGGCCAGGCCTACAATGAGCAGTTCTTC	CASSKGGQAYNEQFF
.	TRBV9	.	TRBJ2-5	TGTGCCAGCAGCGATATCCGGGACTACCAAGAGACCCAGTACTTC	CASSDIRDYQETQYF
.	TRBV2	.	TRBJ2-7	TGTGCCAGCAGTATCGTTCTTGGTGAGGGAGGGCAGTACTTC	CASSIVLGEGGQYF
.	TRBV30	once	TRBJ1-2	TGTGCCTGGAGTGGTGGCACAGAAAATAACTATGGCTACACCTTC	CAWSGGTENNYGYTF
.	TRBV30	.	TRBJ1-3	TGTGCCTGGAACGCGGTTGGAAACACCATATATTTT	CAWNAVGNTIYF
.	TRBV6-5	.	TRBJ2-5	TGTGCCAGCAGGGGCGAGGGCCAGGTCGGGGGGACCCAGTACTTC	CASRGEGQVGGTQYF
TRBD1	TRBV3-1/TRBV3-2	.	TRBJ2-3	TGTGCCAGCAGCCAACTAAACAGGGGGCGAAGGCCCACAGATACGCAGTATTTT	CASSQLNRGRRPTDTQYF
TRBD1	TRBV5-4	.	TRBJ1-2	TGTGCCAGCAGTGAAGGACAGGCTAACTATGGCTACACCTTC	CASSEGQANYGYTF
.	TRBV5-4	few	TRBJ2-1	TGTGCCAGCAGCCCGCCCACGAGGACCTACAATGAGCAGTTCTTC	CASSPPTRTYNEQFF
.	TRBV6-5	.	TRBJ1-5	TGTGCCAGCAGTTCACAGACAGCCAATCAGCCCCAGCATTTT	CASSSQTANQPQHF
TRBD1	TRBV7-2	.	TRBJ1-2	TGTGCCAGCAGCACCCGACAGGGGGCCACTAACTATGGCTACACCTTC	CASSTRQGATNYGYTF
TRBD1	TRBV2	.	TRBJ1-4	TGTGCCAGCAGTGAAAGACAGGGGATTGAAAAACTGTTTTTT	CASSERQGIEKLFF
.	TRBV11-2	.	TRBJ2-7	TGTGCCAGCAGCTTAGATCGTGTAATAAACTACGAGCAGTACTTC	CASSLDRVINYEQYF
TRBD1	TRBV6-6	.	TRBJ2-7	TGTGCCAGCAGACACCGGGACAGGGTCTACGAGCAGTACTTC	CASRHRDRVYEQYF
TRBD1	TRBV30	.	TRBJ1-2	TGTGCAGGGGGACAGCCCTATGGCTACACCTTC	CAGGQPYGYTF
.	TRBV7-2	once	TRBJ2-1	TGTGCCAGCAGCCCCCGGCCGGGCAATGAGCAGTTCTTC	CASSPRPGNEQFF
.	TRBV7-2	.	TRBJ2-2	TGTGCCAGCAGCCCGGAGCCTCTGGTGGGGCGGCCGAACACCGGGGAGCTGTTTTTT	CASSPEPLVGRPNTGELFF
TRBD1	TRBV6-8	.	TRBJ1-3	TGTGCCAGCAGTCATCAACGCACCAGGGACAGTGGAAACACCATATATTTT	CASSHQRTRDSGNTIYF
.	TRBV9	.	TRBJ1-3	TGTGCCAGCAGCCCCTCAGGGATCTCTGGAAACACCATATATTTT	CASSPSGISGNTIYF
.	TRBV6-2/TRBV6-3	.	TRBJ2-3	TGTGCCAGCAGTTCTACAGGGTTGGGACGAGAGGCGCAGTATTTT	CASSSTGLGREAQYF
.	TRBV11-2	.	TRBJ1-5	TGTGCCAGCAGCTTATCCGGGAATCAGCCCCAGCATTTT	CASSLSGNQPQHF